Presented here are 17 T cell receptor beta chains from one specimen sequenced in a study of shared clonotypes between healthy human individuals. Using immunoSEQ multiplex PCR, the repertoire was profiled, and TCRdb retains in-frame clones only, with some absent. Among over 2,000,000 clones listed, 85% to 95% were seen once. The naive CD8 population came from CD45RO-negative cells selected for CCR7, without terminally differentiated effector memory CD45RA+ cells. The sequencing sample was made of naive CD8+ T cells from PBMCs. These receptors came from a young man in good health. Some clones in this sample may be carry-over from other donors' samples.

The J gene is TRBJ2-2, the V gene TRBV2; D is possibly TRBD1 or TRBD2 (5 bases each). Germline V gene lookup returns CDR1 SNHLY and CDR2 FYNNEI. Trimming removed 6 bases from V and 1 base from J, with 24 bases in between. The CDR3 is made up of 19 amino acids. The CDR3 DNA reads TGTGCCAGCAGAGGCTTTGTCCGGGACCTGGGGAGGAACACCGGGGAGCTGTTTTTT. It specifies CASRGFVRDLGRNTGELFF.

On this clone itself: This sample includes further DNA sequences coding for the same CDR3. The rearrangement uses TRBV27 and TRBJ2-1; no clear D gene. V dropped 6 bases and J dropped 0 bases, with 6 bases sitting between them. In germline, CDR1 is MNHEY, CDR2 SMNVEV (reference sequence). The length of the CDR3 is 13 residues. CDR3 DNA: TGTGCCAGCAGCCGTAACTCCTACAATGAGCAGTTCTTC. Protein: CASSRNSYNEQFF.

The rearrangement uses TRBV10-3 and TRBJ1-5, with D possibly matching TRBD1 (6 bases). Germline V gene data show CDR1 as ENHRY and CDR2 as SYGVKD. The CDR3 runs 14 residues. The V gene lost 2 bases and the J gene lost 7 bases, with 12 bases spanning the gap. Here the CDR3 DNA reads TGTGCCATCAGTGAGACGGGGGGCTTGCAGCCCCAGCATTTT. As protein: CAISETGGLQPQHF.

The gene calls are TRBV5-1 and TRBJ1-4; D may be TRBD1 (5 bases). CDR3 length: 15 amino acids. CDR1 SGHRS and CDR2 YFSETQ come from the germline V gene. The V end lost 5 bases, the J end lost 4 bases, and 15 bases lay between the germline ends. CDR3: CASRPGTAYNEKLFF. In DNA, the CDR3 is TGCGCCAGCAGGCCCGGGACTGCCTATAATGAAAAACTGTTTTTT.

This chain links TRBV27 with TRBJ2-7; 9 bases are a match to TRBD1. The V gene end was trimmed by 7 bases and the J gene end by 3 bases; junction bases not matched to a gene: 7. Germline CDR1 and CDR2: MNHEY and SMNVEV (reference sequence). CDR3 length: 14 residues. The CDR3 DNA sequence: TGTGCCAGCAACGATCCGGGACAGGGCTACGAGCAGTACTTC. Amino acids: CASNDPGQGYEQYF.

V is TRBV28 and J is TRBJ2-3, with 8 bases lining up with TRBD1. The trim removed 4 bases at V and 10 bases at J, leaving 7 bases unmatched. This CDR3 has 13 residues. Germline values: CDR1 MDHEN, CDR2 SYDVKM. Here the CDR3 DNA reads TGTGCCAGCAGTTCCGGGACAGGCAACGCGCAGTATTTT. It specifies CASSSGTGNAQYF.

The chain employs TRBV6-1 and TRBJ2-3; no definite D call. From germline, CDR1 is MNHNS and CDR2 SASEGT. CDR3 length: 13 residues. The V end lost 2 bases, the J end lost 2 bases, and 5 bases lay between the germline ends. CDR3 DNA sequence: TGTGCCAGCAGTGAACAGCCCACAGATACGCAGTATTTT. Amino acids: CASSEQPTDTQYF.

The chain carries TRBV9 and TRBJ1-3, with 7 bases matching TRBD1. The CDR3 is made up of 15 amino acids. The V gene's germline CDR1 is SGDLS and CDR2 YYNGEE. Trimming at V came to 3 bases and at J to 3 bases, leaving 6 bases not matched to a gene. The chain's CDR3 is CASSAEGAFGNTIYF. The CDR3 nucleotides read TGTGCCAGCAGCGCCGAGGGGGCTTTTGGAAACACCATATATTTT. Based on the CDR3 plus reference TRBV9 and TRBJ1-3, the full variable domain is DSGVTQTPKHLITATGQRVTLRCSPRSGDLSVYWYQQSLDQGLQFLIQYYNGEERAKGNILERFSAQQFPDLHSELNLSSLELGDSALYFCASSAEGAFGNTIYFGEGSWLTVV.

The chain couples TRBV29-1 to TRBJ1-1; TRBD1 might be the D (6 bases). Germline V gene lookup returns CDR1 SQVTM and CDR2 ANQGSEA. The CDR3 runs to 13 residues. The V end lost 1 base, the J end lost 8 bases, and 14 bases lay between the germline ends. The DNA for the CDR3 is TGCAGCGTTGAAGGGCCCCAACAGGGCGAAGCTTTCTTT. Residues: CSVEGPQQGEAFF.

In this sample, this clone turned up once. This chain joins TRBV15 and TRBJ2-7, with D possibly matching TRBD1 (9 bases). The CDR3 runs to 17 residues. V shed 2 bases and J shed 5 bases, with 22 bases lying between them. The germline V gene has CDR1 LNHNV and CDR2 YYDKDF (reference sequence). This chain's CDR3 is CATSRPRGDRVKNEQYF. The CDR3 bases are TGTGCCACCAGCAGACCGCGGGGGGACAGGGTGAAAAACGAGCAGTACTTC.

The gene calls are TRBV30 and TRBJ1-2; TRBD1 might be the D (6 bases). V was shortened by 7 bases and J by 4 bases, with 22 bases between the two germline ends. Germline CDR1 GTSNPN, CDR2 SVGIG (reference sequence). The CDR3 is made up of 15 amino acids. The CDR3 protein is CAYSGQNLGGYGYTF. The CDR3 DNA follows: TGTGCCTATTCCGGACAGAATCTAGGGGGCTATGGCTACACCTTC.

J is TRBJ2-2 and V is TRBV5-4, with TRBD2 matching over 8 bases. CDR1 and CDR2 from the germline V gene are SGHNT and YYREEE (reference sequence). V was clipped by 5 bases and J by 6 bases; unmatched bases: 9. The CDR3 loop spans 15 amino acids. The CDR3 protein is CASSNREGPPGELFF. CDR3 bases: TGTGCCAGCAGTAACCGGGAGGGCCCTCCCGGGGAGCTGTTTTTT.

The gene calls are TRBV15 and TRBJ1-1, with 7 bases identical to TRBD1. J lost 0 bases, V lost 0 bases, and 7 bases had no gene match. Germline loops: CDR1 LNHNV, CDR2 YYDKDF (reference sequence). The CDR3 is 17 residues long. In DNA, the CDR3 is TGTGCCACCAGCAGAGACCCCGGGACAGTAATGAACACTGAAGCTTTCTTT. Translating gives CATSRDPGTVMNTEAFF.

The J gene is TRBJ2-7, the V gene TRBV7-9, with TRBD2 matching over 13 bases. The junction had 6 bases not matched to a gene; V was cut back by 1 base and J by 3 bases. Germline values: CDR1 SEHNR, CDR2 FQNEAQ (reference sequence). CDR3 length: 17 amino acids. This CDR3 reads CASSLGLAGGSDYEQYF. In nucleotides, the CDR3 is TGTGCCAGCAGCTTAGGACTAGCGGGAGGATCCGACTACGAGCAGTACTTC.

This clone was seen only once. V gene TRBV7-2 combines with J gene TRBJ2-1; 7 nucleotides align to TRBD2. CDR1 is SGHTA and CDR2 is FQGNSA in the germline V gene. With V trimmed by 2 bases and J by 3 bases, 7 bases remained unmatched. This CDR3 comprises 16 residues. This CDR3 is CASSLWREKVYNEQFF. DNA of the CDR3: TGTGCCAGCAGCTTATGGCGGGAGAAGGTCTACAATGAGCAGTTCTTC.

This clone has only one observation. The genes are TRBV5-1 and TRBJ2-3, with D perhaps TRBD1 or TRBD2 (5 bases each). Germline loops: CDR1 SGHRS, CDR2 YFSETQ. V was pared by 7 bases and J by 2 bases, with 8 bases between. The CDR3 has 12 residues. The CDR3 DNA sequence: TGCGCCAGCGAGGGGTCCACAGATACGCAGTATTTT. Translated: CASEGSTDTQYF.

The chain links TRBV7-2 to TRBJ2-7; D may be TRBD2 (6 bases). The ends were cut back, 3 bases at V and 7 bases at J, with 13 bases in the middle. Germline values: CDR1 SGHTA, CDR2 FQGNSA. The CDR3 is 13 amino acids. CDR3 loop: CASSFLSGVEQYF. For the CDR3, the DNA is TGTGCCAGCAGCTTTCTTTCGGGGGTTGAGCAGTACTTC.